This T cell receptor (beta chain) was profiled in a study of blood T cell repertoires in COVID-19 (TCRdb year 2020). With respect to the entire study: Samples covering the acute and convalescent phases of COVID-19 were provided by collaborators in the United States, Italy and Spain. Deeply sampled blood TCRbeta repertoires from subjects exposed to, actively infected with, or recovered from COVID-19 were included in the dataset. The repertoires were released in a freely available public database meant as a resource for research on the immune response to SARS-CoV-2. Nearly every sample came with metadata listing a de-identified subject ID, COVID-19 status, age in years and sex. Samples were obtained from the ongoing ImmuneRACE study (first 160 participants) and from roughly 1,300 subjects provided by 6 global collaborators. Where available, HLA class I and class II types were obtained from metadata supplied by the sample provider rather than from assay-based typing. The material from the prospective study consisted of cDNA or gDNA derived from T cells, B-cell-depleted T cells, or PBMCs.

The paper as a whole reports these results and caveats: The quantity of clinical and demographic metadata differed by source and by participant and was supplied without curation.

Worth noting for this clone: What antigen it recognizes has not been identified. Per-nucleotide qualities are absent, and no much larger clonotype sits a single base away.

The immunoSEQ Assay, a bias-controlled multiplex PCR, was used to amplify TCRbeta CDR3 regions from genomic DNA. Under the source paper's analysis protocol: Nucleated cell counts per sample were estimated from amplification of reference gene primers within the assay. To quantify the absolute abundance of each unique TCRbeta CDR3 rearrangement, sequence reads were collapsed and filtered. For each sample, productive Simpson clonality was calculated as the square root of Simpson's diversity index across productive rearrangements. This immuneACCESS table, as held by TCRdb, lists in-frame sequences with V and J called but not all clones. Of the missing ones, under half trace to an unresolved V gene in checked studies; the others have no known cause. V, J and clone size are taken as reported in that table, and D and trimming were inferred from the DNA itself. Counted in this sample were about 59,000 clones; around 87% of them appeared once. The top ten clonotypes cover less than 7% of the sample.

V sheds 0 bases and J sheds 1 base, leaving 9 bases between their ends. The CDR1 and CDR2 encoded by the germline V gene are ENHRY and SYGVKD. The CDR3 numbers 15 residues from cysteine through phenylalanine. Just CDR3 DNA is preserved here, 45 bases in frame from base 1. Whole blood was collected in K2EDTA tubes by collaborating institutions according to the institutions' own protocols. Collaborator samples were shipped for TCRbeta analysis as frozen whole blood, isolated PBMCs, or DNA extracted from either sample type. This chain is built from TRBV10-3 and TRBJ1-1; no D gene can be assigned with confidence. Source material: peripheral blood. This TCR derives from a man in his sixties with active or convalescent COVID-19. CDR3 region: CAISESGGGNTEAFF. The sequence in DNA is TGTGCCATCAGTGAGTCAGGCGGAGGGAACACTGAAGCTTTCTTT.